This T cell receptor beta chain derives from a study of cytomegalovirus exposure and HLA in healthy donors. Study-level results: A later analysis revealed that TCR association rates differed between HLA loci, peaking at DRB1 and bottoming out at HLA-C.

As concerns this clone: Its antigen remains unidentified.

PCR used 60 Vbeta primers and 13 Jbeta primers. Produced via immunoSEQ multiplex PCR; TCRdb's table is partial and in-frame only. This sample has 95,000 to 150,000 clones, with approximately 66% found just once. Sequences were obtained from PBMCs. The sequence derives from a woman aged 35 to 49 in good health and CMV-seropositive.

Here the CDR3 DNA reads TGTGCCAGTAGTATGTCGACAGGGCGGACTGAAGCTTTCTTT. Translating it yields CASSMSTGRTEAFF. The chain is built from TRBV19 and TRBJ1-1; 7 nucleotides align to TRBD1. Germline lookup yields CDR1 LNHDA and CDR2 SQIVND (reference sequence). The trim removed 3 bases at V and 5 bases at J, leaving 6 bases unmatched. The CDR3 loop spans 14 amino acids.